A single T cell receptor beta chain is shown here with its context. These data originate in a study of shared clonotypes between healthy human individuals. Here immunoSEQ multiplex PCR was the method, and the copy in TCRdb shows in-frame clones only, minus some. Of about 1.5 million clones listed, approximately 98% are singletons. This CDR3 region has 16 residues. The V end lost 5 bases, the J end lost 0 bases, and 11 bases lay between the germline ends. The germline V gene encodes CDR1 LNHDA and CDR2 SQIVND (reference sequence). The chain recombines TRBV19 with TRBJ2-6; D ambiguous. Sequencing input: naive CD4+ T cells sorted from blood. Sample subset: CD45RA+ positively selected. The source is a man aged 30 to 39 in good health. The CDR3, as DNA: TGTGCCAGTAGTGGGCAGAGAAGCTCTGGGGCCAACGTCCTGACTTTC. Translated, it gives CASSGQRSSGANVLTF.